The text below deals with one TCR beta chain. This table comes from immunoSEQ multiplex PCR, and its TCRdb copy is limited to in-frame clones, with some not included. The table records 55,000 to 65,000 clones, roughly 88% of them present only once. The sample belongs to a study of blood T cell repertoires in COVID-19. At the level of the study: T cells, B-cell-depleted T cells, or PBMCs supplied cDNA or gDNA.

Trimming pared 9 bases from V and 7 bases from J, leaving 17 bases between. Germline CDR1 SGHRS, CDR2 YFSETQ. This CDR3 region has 13 residues. The specimen was peripheral blood. The clonotype was recovered from a woman in her fifties or sixties with acute or convalescent COVID-19. The genes are TRBV5-1 and TRBJ2-1; TRBD1 is a possible D gene (5 bases). Written as DNA, the CDR3 is TGCGCCACCAGACGGCAGGGTAAAAATGAGCAGTTCTTC. Protein sequence: CATRRQGKNEQFF.